The present T cell receptor beta chain was sequenced within a study of cytomegalovirus exposure and HLA in healthy donors. Overall study results and limits: A later analysis by the authors found several of the most significant clusters apparently linked to common viral pathogens. It was only CMV serostatus that was available as immune exposure information. Reports state that TCR beta sequences accurately predicted most subjects' HLA-A and HLA-B alleles.

Germline CDR1 SGHRS, CDR2 YFSETQ. Trimming cost V 4 bases and J 4 bases, with 12 bases left between them. CDR3 size: 14 residues. Remarks on this clone: The antigen remains unidentified.

The PCR ran on 60 Vbeta and 13 Jbeta primers. TCRdb's table, derived via immunoSEQ multiplex PCR, lists solely in-frame clones and lacks some. The profile shows approximately 150,000 clones, nearly 90% of them singletons. This chain joins TRBV5-1 and TRBJ1-3, with D possibly being TRBD1 (5 bases). Sequencing input: PBMCs. The sequence derives from a middle-aged woman in good health and CMV-seronegative. The CDR3 protein is CASSDSTSGNTIYF. Here the CDR3 DNA reads TGCGCCAGCAGCGACAGTACTAGCGGAAACACCATATATTTT.